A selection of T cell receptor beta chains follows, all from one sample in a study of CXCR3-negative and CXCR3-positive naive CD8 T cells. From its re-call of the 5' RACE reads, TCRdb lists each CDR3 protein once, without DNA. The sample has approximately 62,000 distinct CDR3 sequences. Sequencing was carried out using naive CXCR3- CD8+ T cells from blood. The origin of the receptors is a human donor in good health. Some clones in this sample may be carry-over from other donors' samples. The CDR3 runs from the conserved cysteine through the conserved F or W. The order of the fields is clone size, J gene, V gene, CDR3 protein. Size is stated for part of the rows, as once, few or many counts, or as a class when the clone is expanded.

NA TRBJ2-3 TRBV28 CASRPLRTVLADTQYF
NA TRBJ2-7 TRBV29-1 CSVEGTVSYEQYF
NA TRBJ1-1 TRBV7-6 CASSSRGNTEAFF
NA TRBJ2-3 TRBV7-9 CASSSPREVLAGGQADTQYF
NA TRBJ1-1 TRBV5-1 CASSLTAPGPEAFF
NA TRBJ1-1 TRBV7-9 CASSSTQNTEAFF
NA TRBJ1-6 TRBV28 CASQAHQAGSPLHF
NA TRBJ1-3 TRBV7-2 CASSSTLETHSGNTIYF
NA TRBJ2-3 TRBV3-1 CASSQELGIAGAHHTDTQYF
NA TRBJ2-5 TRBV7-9 CASSHLGQPQETQYF
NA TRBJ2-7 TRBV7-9 CASLPGQGVFEQYF
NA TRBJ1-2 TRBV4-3 CASSQDPGNLYGYTF
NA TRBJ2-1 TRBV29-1 CSVQIAGGNEQFF
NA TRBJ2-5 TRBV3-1 CASSQDRGRGGRETQYF
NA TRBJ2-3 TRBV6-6 CASFLGDTQYF
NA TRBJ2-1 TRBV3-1 CASSQEKGRAGYNEQFF
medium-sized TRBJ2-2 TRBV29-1 CSVESTDANTGELFF
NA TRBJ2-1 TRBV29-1 CSVGGLAGLSSYNEQFF
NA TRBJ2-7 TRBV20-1 CSARDQRHGPYEQYF
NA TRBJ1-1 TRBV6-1 CASSELTGMNTEAFF
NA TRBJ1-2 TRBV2 CASSEDYGYTF
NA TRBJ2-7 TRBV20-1 CSARGTGTGGSYEQYF
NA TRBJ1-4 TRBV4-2 CASSQEEVDEKLFF
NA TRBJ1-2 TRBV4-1 CASSQDWGELGYTF
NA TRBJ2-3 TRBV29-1 CSVEGPDSTDTQYF
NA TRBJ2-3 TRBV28 CASLGLRDTQYF
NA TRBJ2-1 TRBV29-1 CSVWGSGDHNEQFF
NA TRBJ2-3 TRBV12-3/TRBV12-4 CASSSLAGETDTQYF
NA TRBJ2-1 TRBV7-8 CASSLGPPLNEQFF
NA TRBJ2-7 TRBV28 CASRLTGGEQYF
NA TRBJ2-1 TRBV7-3 CASSPAGQMGVNEQFF
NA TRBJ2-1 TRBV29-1 CSVVLIDNEQFF
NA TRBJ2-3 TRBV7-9 CASSLSFSGGRSTDTQYF
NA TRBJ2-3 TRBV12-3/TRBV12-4 CASMAGDTQYF
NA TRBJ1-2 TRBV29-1 CSVEGNRDIYGYTF
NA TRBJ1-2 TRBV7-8 CATEAGTGGAHGYTF
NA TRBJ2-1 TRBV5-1 CASRGGGAQQFF
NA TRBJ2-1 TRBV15 CATSTTRTGWNEQFF
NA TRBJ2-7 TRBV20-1 CSGRATDPTYEQYF
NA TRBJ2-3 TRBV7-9 CASSPLAGANTDTQYF
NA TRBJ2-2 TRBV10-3 CAISEPGLTNTGELFF
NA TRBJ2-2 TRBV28 CASNSGQGWSGELFF
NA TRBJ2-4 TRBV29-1 CSVVPGEKNIQYF
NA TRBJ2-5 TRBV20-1 CSASTGTSSETQYF
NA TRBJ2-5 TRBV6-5 CASSYLSSGVGQTQYF
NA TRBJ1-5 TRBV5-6 CASSFGRGDTSLGNQPQHF
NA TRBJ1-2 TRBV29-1 CSVEGWVEANYGYTF
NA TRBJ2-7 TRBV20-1 CSARGTGSYEQYF
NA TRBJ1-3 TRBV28 CASSPATGGASGNTIYF
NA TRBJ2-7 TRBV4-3 CASSQDIAGGPYEQYF
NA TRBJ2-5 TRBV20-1 CSACRPPLAGGQETQYF
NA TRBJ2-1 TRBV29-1 CSGLWAAQGFF
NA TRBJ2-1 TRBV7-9 CASSARLDSYNEQFF
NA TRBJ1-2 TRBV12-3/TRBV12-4 CATQRQYYGYTF